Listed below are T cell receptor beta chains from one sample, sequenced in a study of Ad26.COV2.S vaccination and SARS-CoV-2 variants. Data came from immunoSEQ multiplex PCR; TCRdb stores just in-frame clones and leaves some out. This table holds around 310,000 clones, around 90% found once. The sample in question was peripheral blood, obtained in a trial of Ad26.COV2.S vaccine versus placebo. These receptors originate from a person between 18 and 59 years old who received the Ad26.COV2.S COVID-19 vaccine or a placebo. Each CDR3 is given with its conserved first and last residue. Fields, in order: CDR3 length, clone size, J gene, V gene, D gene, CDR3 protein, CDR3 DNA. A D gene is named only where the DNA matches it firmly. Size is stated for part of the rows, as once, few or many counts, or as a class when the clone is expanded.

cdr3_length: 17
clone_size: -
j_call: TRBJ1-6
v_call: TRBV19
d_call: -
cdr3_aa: CASSIVQTSSYNSPLHF
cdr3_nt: TGTGCCAGTAGTATAGTCCAGACCAGCTCCTATAATTCACCCCTCCACTTT

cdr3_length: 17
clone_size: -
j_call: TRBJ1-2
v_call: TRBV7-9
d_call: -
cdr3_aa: CASSLAPGTHGDYGYTF
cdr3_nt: TGTGCCAGCAGCTTAGCGCCTGGGACCCACGGAGACTATGGCTACACCTTC

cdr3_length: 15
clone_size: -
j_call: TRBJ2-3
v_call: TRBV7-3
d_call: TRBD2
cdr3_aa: CASSSIGGRADTQYF
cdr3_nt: TGTGCCAGCAGCTCTATTGGCGGGAGGGCCGATACGCAGTATTTT

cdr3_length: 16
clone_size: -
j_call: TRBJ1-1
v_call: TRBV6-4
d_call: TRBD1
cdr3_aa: CASNRLTGAKNTEAFF
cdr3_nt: TGTGCCAGCAACCGATTAACAGGGGCGAAGAACACTGAAGCTTTCTTT

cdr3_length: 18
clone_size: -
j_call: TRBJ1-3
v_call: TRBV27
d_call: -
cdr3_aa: CASSLSSQNQAGGNTIYF
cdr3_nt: TGTGCCAGCAGTTTAAGTTCTCAAAATCAGGCGGGCGGAAACACCATATATTTT

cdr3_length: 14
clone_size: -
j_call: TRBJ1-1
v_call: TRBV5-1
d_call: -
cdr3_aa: CASSLETANTEAFF
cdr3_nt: TGCGCCAGCAGCTTGGAGACAGCGAACACTGAAGCTTTCTTT

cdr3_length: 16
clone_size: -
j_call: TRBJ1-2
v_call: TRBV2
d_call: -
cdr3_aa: CASSGKTRRSGYGYTF
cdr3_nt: TGTGCCAGCAGTGGAAAGACACGCCGATCAGGCTATGGCTACACCTTC

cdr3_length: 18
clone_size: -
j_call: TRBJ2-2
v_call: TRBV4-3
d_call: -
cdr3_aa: CASSQDLGQETRTGELFF
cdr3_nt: TGCGCCAGCAGCCAAGATCTAGGGCAGGAGACGAGGACCGGGGAGCTGTTTTTT

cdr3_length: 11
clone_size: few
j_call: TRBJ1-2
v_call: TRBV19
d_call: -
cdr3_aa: CASSIARGYTF
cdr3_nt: TGTGCCAGTAGTATAGCGCGTGGCTACACCTTC

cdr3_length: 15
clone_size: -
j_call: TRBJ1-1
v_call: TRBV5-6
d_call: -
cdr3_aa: CASSLVRYVNTEAFF
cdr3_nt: TGTGCCAGCAGCTTGGTGAGGTATGTGAACACTGAAGCTTTCTTT

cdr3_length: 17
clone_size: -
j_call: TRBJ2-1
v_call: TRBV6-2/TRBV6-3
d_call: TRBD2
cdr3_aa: CASSYRQWERGADEQFF
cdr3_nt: TGTGCCAGCAGTTACCGGCAGTGGGAGCGGGGGGCCGATGAGCAGTTCTTC

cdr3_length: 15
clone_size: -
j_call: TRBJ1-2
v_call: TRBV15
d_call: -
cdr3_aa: CATSSTLGANYGYTF
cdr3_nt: TGTGCCACCAGCAGTACGTTGGGGGCTAACTATGGCTACACCTTC

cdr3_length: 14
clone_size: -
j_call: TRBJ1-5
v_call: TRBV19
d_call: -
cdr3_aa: CASSSSTWAQPQHF
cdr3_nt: TGTGCCAGTAGTTCTTCGACGTGGGCGCAGCCCCAGCATTTT

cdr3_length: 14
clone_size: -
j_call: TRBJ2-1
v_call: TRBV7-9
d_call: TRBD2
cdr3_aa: CASSPLAIYNEQFF
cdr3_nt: TGTGCCAGCAGCCCACTAGCGATCTACAATGAGCAGTTCTTC

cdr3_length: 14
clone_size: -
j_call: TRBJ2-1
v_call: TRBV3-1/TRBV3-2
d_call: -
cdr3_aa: CASSPSFDGGEQFF
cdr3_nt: TGTGCCAGCAGCCCCTCCTTTGACGGGGGTGAGCAGTTCTTC

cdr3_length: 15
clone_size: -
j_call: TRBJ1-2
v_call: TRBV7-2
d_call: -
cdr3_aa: CASSLALQGNYGYTF
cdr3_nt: TGTGCCAGCAGCTTAGCGCTGCAGGGTAACTATGGCTACACCTTC

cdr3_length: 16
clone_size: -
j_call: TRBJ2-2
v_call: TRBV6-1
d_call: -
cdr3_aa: CASSGSRGADTGELFF
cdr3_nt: TGTGCCAGCAGTGGATCCAGGGGGGCGGACACCGGGGAGCTGTTTTTT

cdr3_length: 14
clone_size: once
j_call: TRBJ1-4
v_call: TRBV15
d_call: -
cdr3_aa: CATSRRATNEKLFF
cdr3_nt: TGTGCCACCAGCAGAAGGGCTACTAATGAAAAACTGTTTTTT

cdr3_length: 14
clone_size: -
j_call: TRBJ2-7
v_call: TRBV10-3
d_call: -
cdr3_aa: CAISVGTLSYEQYF
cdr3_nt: TGTGCCATCAGTGTGGGGACACTCTCCTACGAGCAGTACTTC

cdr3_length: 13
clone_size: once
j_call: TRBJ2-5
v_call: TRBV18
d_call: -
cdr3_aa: CASSPNRQETQYF
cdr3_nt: TGTGCCAGCTCACCGAACAGGCAAGAGACCCAGTACTTC

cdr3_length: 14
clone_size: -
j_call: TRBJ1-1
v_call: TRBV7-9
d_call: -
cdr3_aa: CASSLQASNTEAFF
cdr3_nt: TGTGCCAGCAGTTTACAGGCATCGAACACTGAAGCTTTCTTT

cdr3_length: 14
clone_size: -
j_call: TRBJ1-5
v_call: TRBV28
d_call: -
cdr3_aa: CASSLTGSPQPQHF
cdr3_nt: TGTGCCAGCAGCCTTACAGGGTCTCCTCAGCCCCAGCATTTT

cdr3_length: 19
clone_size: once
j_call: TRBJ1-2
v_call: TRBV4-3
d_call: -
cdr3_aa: CASSQDSSSSRVKNYGYTF
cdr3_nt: TGCGCCAGCAGCCAAGATTCCTCATCCAGCAGGGTAAAAAATTATGGCTACACCTTC

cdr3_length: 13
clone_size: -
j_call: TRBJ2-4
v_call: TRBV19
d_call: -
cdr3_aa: CASSIPSENIQYF
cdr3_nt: TGTGCCAGTAGTATCCCCAGTGAAAACATTCAGTACTTC

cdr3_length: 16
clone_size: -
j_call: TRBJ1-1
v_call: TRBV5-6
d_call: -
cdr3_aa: CASSLEVRWASTEAFF
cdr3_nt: TGTGCCAGCAGCTTGGAGGTTCGATGGGCTAGCACTGAAGCTTTCTTT

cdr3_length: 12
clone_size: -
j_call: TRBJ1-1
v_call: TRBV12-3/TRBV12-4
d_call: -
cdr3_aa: CASSYRGGVAFF
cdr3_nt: TGTGCCAGCAGTTATAGGGGGGGGGTAGCTTTCTTT

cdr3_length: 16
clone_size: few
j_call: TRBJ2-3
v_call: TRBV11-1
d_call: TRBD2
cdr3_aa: CASSRISGRGSDTQYF
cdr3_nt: TGTGCCAGCAGCCGAATAAGCGGGAGGGGGTCAGATACGCAGTATTTT

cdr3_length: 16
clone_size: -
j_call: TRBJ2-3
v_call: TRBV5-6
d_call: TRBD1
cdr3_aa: CASSAQGTGLRNTQYF
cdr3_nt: TGTGCCAGCAGCGCCCAAGGGACAGGGCTAAGAAATACGCAGTATTTT

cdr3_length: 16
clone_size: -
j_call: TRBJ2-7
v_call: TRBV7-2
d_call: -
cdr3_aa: CASSFRLLADSSEQYF
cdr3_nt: TGTGCCAGCAGCTTCCGACTTTTAGCGGACTCCTCCGAGCAGTACTTC

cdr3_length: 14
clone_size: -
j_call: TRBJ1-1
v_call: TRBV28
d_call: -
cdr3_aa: CASSSPGRITEAFF
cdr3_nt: TGTGCCAGCAGTTCGCCGGGTAGGATCACTGAAGCTTTCTTT

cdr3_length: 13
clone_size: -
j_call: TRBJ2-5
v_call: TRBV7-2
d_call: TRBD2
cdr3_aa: CASRLAGQETQYF
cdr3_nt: TGTGCCAGCAGGCTAGCGGGACAAGAGACCCAGTACTTC

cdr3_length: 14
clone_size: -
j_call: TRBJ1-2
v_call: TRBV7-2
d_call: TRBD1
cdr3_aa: CASSLEGRGTGYTF
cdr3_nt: TGTGCCAGCAGCTTAGAGGGCAGGGGGACGGGCTACACCTTC